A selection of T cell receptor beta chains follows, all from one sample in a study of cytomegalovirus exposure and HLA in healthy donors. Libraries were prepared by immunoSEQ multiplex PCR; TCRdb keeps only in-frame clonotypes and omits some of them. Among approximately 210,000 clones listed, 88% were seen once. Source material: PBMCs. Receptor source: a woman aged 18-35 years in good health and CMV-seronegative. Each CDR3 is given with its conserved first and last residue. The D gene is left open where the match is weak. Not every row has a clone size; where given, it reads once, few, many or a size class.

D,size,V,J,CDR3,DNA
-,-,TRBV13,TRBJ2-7,CASSLGRFSGSSYEQYF,TGTGCCAGCAGCTTAGGCAGGTTTAGCGGAAGCTCCTACGAGCAGTACTTC
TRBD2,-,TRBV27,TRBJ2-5,CASGTPGLAQGTQYF,TGTGCCAGCGGAACACCGGGACTAGCCCAAGGGACCCAGTACTTC
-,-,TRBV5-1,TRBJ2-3,CASEEGNTDTQYF,TGCGCCAGCGAGGAGGGGAACACAGATACGCAGTATTTT
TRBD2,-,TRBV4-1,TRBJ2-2,CASSPSSGGYTGELFF,TGCGCCAGCAGCCCATCTAGCGGGGGATACACCGGGGAGCTGTTTTTT
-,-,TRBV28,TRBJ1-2,CASSSTGTPYVDYTF,TGTGCCAGCAGTTCGACGGGGACTCCCTATGTTGATTACACCTTC
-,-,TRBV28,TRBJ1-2,CATSHGNYGYTF,TGTGCCACCTCCCACGGTAACTATGGCTACACCTTC
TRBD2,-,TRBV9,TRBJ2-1,CASSVVGLAGAAGNEQFF,TGTGCCAGCAGCGTAGTGGGACTAGCGGGGGCAGCAGGCAATGAGCAGTTCTTC
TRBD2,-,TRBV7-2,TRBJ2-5,CASSSTSGRVETQYF,TGTGCCAGCAGCTCCACTAGCGGGAGAGTAGAGACCCAGTACTTC
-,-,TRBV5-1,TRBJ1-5,CASSLNPGSQPQHF,TGCGCCAGCAGCTTGAATCCGGGGAGTCAGCCCCAGCATTTT
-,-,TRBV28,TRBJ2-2,CASTGSSTGELFF,TGTGCCAGCACCGGGTCTTCCACCGGGGAGCTGTTTTTT
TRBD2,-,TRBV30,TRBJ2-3,CAWSAGVVDTQYF,TGTGCCTGGTCAGCGGGAGTTGTAGATACGCAGTATTTT
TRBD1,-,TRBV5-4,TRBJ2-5,CASSLGDRGRETQYF,TGTGCCAGCAGCTTGGGGGACAGGGGGAGGGAGACCCAGTACTTC
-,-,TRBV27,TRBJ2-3,CASSSVSLSTDTQYF,TGTGCCAGCAGTTCTGTATCACTTAGCACAGATACGCAGTATTTT
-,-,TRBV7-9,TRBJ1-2,CASSLKEGAYGYTF,TGTGCCAGCAGCTTAAAAGAGGGAGCCTATGGCTACACCTTC
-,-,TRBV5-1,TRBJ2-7,CASSPSTDYEQYF,TGCGCCAGCAGCCCATCGACAGATTACGAGCAGTACTTC
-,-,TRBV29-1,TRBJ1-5,CSVVIDQGQPQHF,TGCAGCGTTGTTATAGACCAGGGCCAGCCCCAGCATTTT
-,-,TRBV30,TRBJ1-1,CAWSVLVKGDTEAFF,TGTGCCTGGAGTGTACTGGTAAAAGGGGACACTGAAGCTTTCTTT
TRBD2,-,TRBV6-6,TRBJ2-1,CASMTSGSYNEQFF,TGTGCCAGCATGACTAGCGGATCCTACAATGAGCAGTTCTTC
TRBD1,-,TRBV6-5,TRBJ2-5,CASSPGQIQETQYF,TGTGCCAGCAGCCCGGGACAGATTCAAGAGACCCAGTACTTC
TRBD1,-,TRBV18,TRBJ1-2,CASSPPTQGAHSPYSYTF,TGTGCCAGCTCACCACCCACACAGGGGGCACACTCCCCGTATAGCTACACCTTC
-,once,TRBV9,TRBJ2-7,CASSVGASSYEQYF,TGTGCCAGCAGCGTAGGTGCCAGCTCCTACGAGCAGTACTTC
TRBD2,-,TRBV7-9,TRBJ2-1,CASSQRGLATYNEQFF,TGTGCCAGCAGCCAACGAGGACTAGCGACCTACAATGAGCAGTTCTTC
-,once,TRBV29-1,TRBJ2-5,CSVQPGHPQETQYF,TGCAGCGTCCAGCCGGGACACCCCCAAGAGACCCAGTACTTC
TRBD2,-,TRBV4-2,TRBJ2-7,CASSQAGRGAGAYEQYF,TGTGCCAGCAGCCAAGCAGGGCGGGGAGCGGGAGCGTACGAGCAGTACTTC
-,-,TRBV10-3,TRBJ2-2,CAIKEGTPGELFF,TGTGCCATCAAGGAGGGGACTCCCGGGGAGCTGTTTTTT
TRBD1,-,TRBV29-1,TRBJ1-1,CSARTGENTEAFF,TGCAGCGCCAGGACAGGTGAGAACACTGAAGCTTTCTTT
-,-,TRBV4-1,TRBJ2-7,CASSQGVGTYEQYF,TGCGCCAGCAGCCAAGGCGTCGGTACCTACGAGCAGTACTTC
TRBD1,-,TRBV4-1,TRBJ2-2,CASSQEGPGGFPGELFF,TGCGCCAGCAGCCAAGAGGGGCCAGGGGGTTTCCCCGGGGAGCTGTTTTTT
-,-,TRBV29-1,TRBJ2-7,CSVLRGYEQYF,TGCAGCGTACTACGGGGCTACGAGCAGTACTTC
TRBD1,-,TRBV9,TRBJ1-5,CASSEGTANQPQHF,TGTGCCAGCAGCGAGGGGACAGCCAATCAGCCCCAGCATTTT
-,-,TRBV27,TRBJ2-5,CASSSRSGIPRETQYF,TGTGCCAGCAGTTCCCGGTCCGGTATCCCGCGGGAGACCCAGTACTTC
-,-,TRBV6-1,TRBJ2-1,CASSASGGGAYNEQFF,TGTGCCAGCAGTGCCTCGGGCGGAGGCGCCTACAATGAGCAGTTCTTC
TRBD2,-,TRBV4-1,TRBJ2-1,CASRLIGLAHNEQFF,TGCGCCAGCAGGCTAATTGGACTAGCCCACAATGAGCAGTTCTTC
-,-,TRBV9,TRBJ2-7,CASSPTPRLDAGQQYF,TGTGCCAGCAGCCCCACCCCAAGACTAGACGCGGGCCAGCAGTACTTC
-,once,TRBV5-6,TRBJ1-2,CASSSGGEYGYTF,TGTGCCAGCAGCTCCGGAGGGGAATATGGCTACACCTTC
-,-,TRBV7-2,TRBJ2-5,CASSFVLRGRGSQETQYF,TGTGCCAGCAGCTTCGTACTCAGGGGTCGGGGATCTCAAGAGACCCAGTACTTC
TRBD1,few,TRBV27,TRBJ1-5,CATADRGVNQPQHF,TGTGCCACGGCGGACAGGGGCGTCAATCAGCCCCAGCATTTT
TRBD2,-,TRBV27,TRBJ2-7,CASSPIAGPAYEQYF,TGTGCCAGCAGTCCGATAGCGGGACCAGCCTACGAGCAGTACTTC
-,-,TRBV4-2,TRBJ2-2,CASSQVTGELFF,TGTGCCAGCAGCCAAGTTACAGGGGAGCTGTTTTTT
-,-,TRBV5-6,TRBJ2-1,CASSSGVSSYNEQFF,TGTGCCAGCAGCTCAGGTGTATCCTCCTACAATGAGCAGTTCTTC
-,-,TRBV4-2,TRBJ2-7,CASSQDLNHIYEQYF,TGTGCCAGCAGCCAAGATCTCAATCACATCTACGAGCAGTACTTC
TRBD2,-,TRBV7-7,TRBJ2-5,CASSSGLAGGLRQETQYF,TGTGCTAGCAGTTCGGGACTAGCGGGAGGGCTCCGCCAAGAGACCCAGTACTTC
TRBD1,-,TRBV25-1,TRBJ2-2,CASIPPDRGETGELFF,TGTGCCAGCATCCCCCCCGACAGGGGCGAGACCGGGGAGCTGTTTTTT
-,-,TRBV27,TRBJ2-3,CASSLFKQGGPRSQYF,TGTGCCAGCAGTTTATTTAAACAGGGAGGGCCACGATCGCAGTATTTT
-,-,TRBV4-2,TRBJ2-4,CASSQEPGAKNIQYF,TGTGCCAGCAGCCAAGAACCGGGAGCCAAAAACATTCAGTACTTC
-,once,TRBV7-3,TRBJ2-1,CASSPDLLSSYNEQFF,TGTGCCAGCAGCCCCGACTTGCTCAGCTCCTACAATGAGCAGTTCTTC
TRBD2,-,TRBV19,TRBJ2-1,CASSITKTSGSYNEQFF,TGTGCCAGTAGTATTACCAAGACTAGCGGGAGTTACAATGAGCAGTTCTTC
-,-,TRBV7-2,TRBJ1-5,CASSRSGSSNQPQHF,TGTGCCAGCAGCCGGTCGGGGTCTAGCAATCAGCCCCAGCATTTT
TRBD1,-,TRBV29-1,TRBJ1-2,CSVRGQGINYGYTF,TGCAGCGTTAGGGGACAGGGGATTAACTATGGCTACACCTTC
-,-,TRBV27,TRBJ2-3,CASREWVYTDTQYF,TGTGCCAGCAGGGAGTGGGTCTACACAGATACGCAGTATTTT
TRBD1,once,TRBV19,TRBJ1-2,CASSMLDREKGYTF,TGTGCCAGTAGTATGCTGGACAGGGAAAAGGGCTACACCTTC
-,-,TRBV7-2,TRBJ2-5,CASSLVPGETQYF,TGTGCCAGCAGCTTAGTCCCAGGGGAGACCCAGTACTTC
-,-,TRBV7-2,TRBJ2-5,CASALMGRGTQYF,TGTGCCAGCGCCCTGATGGGTCGAGGGACCCAGTACTTC